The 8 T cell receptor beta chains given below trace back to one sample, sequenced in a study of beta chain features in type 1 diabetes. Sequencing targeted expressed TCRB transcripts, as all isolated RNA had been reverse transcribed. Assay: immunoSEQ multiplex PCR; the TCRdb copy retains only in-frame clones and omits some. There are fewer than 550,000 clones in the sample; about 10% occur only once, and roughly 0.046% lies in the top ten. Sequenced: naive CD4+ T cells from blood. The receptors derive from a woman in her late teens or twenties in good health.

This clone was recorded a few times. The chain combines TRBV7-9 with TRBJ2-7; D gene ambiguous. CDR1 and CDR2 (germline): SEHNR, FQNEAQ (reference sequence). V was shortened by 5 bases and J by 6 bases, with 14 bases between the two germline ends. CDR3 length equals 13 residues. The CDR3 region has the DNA TGTGCCAGCAGCCACAACCACCCTGGCGAGCAGTACGTC. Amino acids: CASSHNHPGEQYV.

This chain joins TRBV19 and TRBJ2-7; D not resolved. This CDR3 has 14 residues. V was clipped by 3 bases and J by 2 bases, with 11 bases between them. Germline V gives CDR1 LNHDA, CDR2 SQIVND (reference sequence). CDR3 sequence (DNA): TGTGCCAGTAGTATGGCGTTGCGTGCCTACGAGCAGTACTTC. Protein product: CASSMALRAYEQYF. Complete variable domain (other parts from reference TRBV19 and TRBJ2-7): DGGITQSPKYLFRKEGQNVTLSCEQNLNHDAMYWYRQDPGQGLRLIYYSQIVNDFQKGDIAEGYSVSREKKESFPLTVTSAQKNPTAFYLCASSMALRAYEQYFGPGTRLTVT.

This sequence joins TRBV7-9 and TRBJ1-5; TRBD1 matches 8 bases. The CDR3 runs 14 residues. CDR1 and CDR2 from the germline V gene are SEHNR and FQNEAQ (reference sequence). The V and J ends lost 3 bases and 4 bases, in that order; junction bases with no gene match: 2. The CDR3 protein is CASSFQGANQPQHF. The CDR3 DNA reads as TGTGCCAGCAGCTTCCAGGGGGCAAATCAGCCCCAGCATTTT. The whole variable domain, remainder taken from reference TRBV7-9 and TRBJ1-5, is DTGVSQNPRHKITKRGQNVTFRCDPISEHNRLYWYRQTLGQGPEFLTYFQNEAQLEKSRLLSDRFSAERPKGSFSTLEIQRTEQGDSAMYLCASSFQGANQPQHFGDGTRLSIL.

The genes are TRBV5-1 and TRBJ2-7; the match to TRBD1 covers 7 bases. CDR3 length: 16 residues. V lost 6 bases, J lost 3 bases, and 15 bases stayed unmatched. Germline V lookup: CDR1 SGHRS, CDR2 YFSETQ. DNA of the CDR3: TGCGCCAGCAACCGGATAAGCGCCACAGGGGTCTACGAGCAGTACTTC. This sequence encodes CASNRISATGVYEQYF.

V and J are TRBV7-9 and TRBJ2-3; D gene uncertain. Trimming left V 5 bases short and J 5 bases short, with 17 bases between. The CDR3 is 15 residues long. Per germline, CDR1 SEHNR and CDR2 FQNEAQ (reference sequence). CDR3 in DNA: TGTGCCAGCAGCCGATTCACCGGGCTAGAAGATACGCAGTATTTT. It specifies CASSRFTGLEDTQYF.

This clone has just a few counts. The chain's CDR3 is CASSQEPTGYTEAFF. The CDR3 nucleotides are TGTGCCAGCAGCCAAGAACCCACAGGATACACTGAAGCTTTCTTT. The chain employs TRBV4-2 and TRBJ1-1, with D possibly matching TRBD1 (5 bases). Germline V gene data show CDR1 as LGHNA and CDR2 as YNFKEQ. Trimming shortened V by 0 bases and J by 3 bases, and 11 bases separated the two germline ends. CDR3 length equals 15 residues.

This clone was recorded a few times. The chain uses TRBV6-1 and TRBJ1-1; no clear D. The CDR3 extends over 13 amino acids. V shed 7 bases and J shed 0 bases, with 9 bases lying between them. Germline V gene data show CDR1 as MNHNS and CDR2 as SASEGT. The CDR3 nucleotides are TGTGCCAGCACGGTGTTCGTGAACACTGAAGCTTTCTTT. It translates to CASTVFVNTEAFF.

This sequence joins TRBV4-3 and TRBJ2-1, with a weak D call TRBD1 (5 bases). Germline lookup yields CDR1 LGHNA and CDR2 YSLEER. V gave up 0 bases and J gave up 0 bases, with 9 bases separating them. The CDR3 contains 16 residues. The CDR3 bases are TGCGCCAGCAGCCAAGAGACAGTAAGCTCCTACAATGAGCAGTTCTTC. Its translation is CASSQETVSSYNEQFF.